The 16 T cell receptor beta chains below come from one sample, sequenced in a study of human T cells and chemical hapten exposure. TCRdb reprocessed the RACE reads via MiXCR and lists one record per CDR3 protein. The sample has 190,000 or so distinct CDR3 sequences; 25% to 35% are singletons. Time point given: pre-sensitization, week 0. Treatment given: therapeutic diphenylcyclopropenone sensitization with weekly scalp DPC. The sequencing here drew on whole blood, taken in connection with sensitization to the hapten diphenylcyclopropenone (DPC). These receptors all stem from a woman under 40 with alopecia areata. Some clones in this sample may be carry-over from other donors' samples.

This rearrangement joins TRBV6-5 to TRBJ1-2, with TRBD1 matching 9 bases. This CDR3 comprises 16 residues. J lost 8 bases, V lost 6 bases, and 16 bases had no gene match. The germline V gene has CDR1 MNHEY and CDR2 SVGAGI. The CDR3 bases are TGTGCCAGCAGCCAACAACCGGGACAGGGCCTAAAGGGCTACACCTTC. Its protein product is CASSQQPGQGLKGYTF.

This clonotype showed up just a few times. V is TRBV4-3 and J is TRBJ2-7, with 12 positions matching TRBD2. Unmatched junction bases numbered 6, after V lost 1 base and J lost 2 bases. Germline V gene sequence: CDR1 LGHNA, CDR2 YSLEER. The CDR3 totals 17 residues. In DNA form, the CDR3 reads TGCGCCAGCAGCCAAGCTATGACTAGCGGGGGCACCTACGAGCAGTACTTC. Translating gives CASSQAMTSGGTYEQYF.

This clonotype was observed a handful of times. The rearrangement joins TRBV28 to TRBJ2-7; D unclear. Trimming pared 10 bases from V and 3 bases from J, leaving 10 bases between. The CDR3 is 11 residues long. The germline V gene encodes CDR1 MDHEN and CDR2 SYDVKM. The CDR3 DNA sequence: TGTGCCACTATCCCCGTCTACGAGCAGTACTTC. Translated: CATIPVYEQYF.

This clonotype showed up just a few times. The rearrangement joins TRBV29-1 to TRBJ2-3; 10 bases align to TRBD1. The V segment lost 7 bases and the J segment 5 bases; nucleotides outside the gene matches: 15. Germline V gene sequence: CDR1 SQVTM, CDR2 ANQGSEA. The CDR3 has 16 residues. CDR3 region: CSAGDRGSILGDTQYF. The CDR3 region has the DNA TGCAGCGCTGGGGACAGGGGCTCTATCTTGGGAGATACGCAGTATTTT.

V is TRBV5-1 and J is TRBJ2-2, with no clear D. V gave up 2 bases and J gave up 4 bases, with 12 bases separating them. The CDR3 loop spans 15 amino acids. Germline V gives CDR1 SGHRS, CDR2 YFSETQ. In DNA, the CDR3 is TGCGCCAGCAGCTTTGACCCCCTTGGCACCGGGGAGCTGTTTTTT. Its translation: CASSFDPLGTGELFF.

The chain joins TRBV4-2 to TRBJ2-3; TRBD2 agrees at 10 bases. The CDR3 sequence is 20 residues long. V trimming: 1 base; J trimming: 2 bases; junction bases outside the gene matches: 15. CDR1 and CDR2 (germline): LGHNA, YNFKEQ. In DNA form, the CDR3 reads TGTGCCAGCAGCCAAGGGCGTAGCGGGGGGACCCTATTATCCACAGATACGCAGTATTTT. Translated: CASSQGRSGGTLLSTDTQYF.

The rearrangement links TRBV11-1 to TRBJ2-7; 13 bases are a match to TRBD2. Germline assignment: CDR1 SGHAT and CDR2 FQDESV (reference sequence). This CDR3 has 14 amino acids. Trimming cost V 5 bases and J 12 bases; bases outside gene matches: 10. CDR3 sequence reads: CASSRTGLAGVLYF. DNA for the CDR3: TGTGCCAGCAGCCGAACTGGACTAGCGGGAGTACTGTACTTC. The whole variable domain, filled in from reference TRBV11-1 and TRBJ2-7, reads EAEVAQSPRYKITEKSQAVAFWCDPISGHATLYWYRQILGQGPELLVQFQDESVVDDSQLPKDRFSAERLKGVDSTLKIQPAELGDSAMYLCASSRTGLAGVLYFGPGTRLTVT.

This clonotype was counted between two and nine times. CDR3 residues: CASSPPAGPAGEQYF. The CDR3, as DNA: TGTGCCAGCTCACCACCAGCAGGTCCGGCAGGGGAGCAGTACTTC. The V call is TRBV18, the J call TRBJ2-7; possibly TRBD1 for D (5 bases). Germline V gives CDR1 KGHSH, CDR2 LQKENI. V was clipped by 0 bases and J by 7 bases, with 16 bases between them. The CDR3 spans 15 residues.

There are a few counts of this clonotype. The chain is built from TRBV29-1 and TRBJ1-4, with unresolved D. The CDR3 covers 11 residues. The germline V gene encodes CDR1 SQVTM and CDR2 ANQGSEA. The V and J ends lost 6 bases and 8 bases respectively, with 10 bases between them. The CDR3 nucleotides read TGCAGCGTCTTACTGTGGGAAAAACTGTTTTTT. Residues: CSVLLWEKLFF.

The CDR3 DNA reads TGCAGTGCTATTAAGACTAACGGCACAGATACGCAGTATTTT. This codes for CSAIKTNGTDTQYF. V usage is TRBV20-1 and J usage is TRBJ2-3, with D maybe TRBD2 (5 bases). With 4 bases removed from V and 1 base from J, the gap between germline ends came to 12 bases. The length of the CDR3 is 14 residues. CDR1 and CDR2 from the germline V gene are DFQATT and SNEGSKA (reference sequence).

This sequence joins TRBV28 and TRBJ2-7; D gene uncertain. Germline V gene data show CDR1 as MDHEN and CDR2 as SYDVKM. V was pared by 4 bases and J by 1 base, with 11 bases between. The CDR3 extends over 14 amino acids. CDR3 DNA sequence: TGTGCCAGCAGTTCCGTGGACGGGTCCTACGAGCAGTACTTC. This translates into CASSSVDGSYEQYF.

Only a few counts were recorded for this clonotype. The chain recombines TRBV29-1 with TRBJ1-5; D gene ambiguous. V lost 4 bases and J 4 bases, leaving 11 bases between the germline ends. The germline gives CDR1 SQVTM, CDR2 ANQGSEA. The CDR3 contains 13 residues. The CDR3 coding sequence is TGCAGCGTTGTCTCCGGGGAAAATCAGCCCCAGCATTTT. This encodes CSVVSGENQPQHF.

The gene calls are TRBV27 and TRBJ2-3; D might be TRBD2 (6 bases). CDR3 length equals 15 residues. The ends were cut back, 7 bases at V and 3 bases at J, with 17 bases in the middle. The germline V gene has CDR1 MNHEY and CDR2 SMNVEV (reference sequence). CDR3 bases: TGTGCCAGCACCTCAGGAGCGGGCATAACAGATACGCAGTATTTT. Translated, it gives CASTSGAGITDTQYF.

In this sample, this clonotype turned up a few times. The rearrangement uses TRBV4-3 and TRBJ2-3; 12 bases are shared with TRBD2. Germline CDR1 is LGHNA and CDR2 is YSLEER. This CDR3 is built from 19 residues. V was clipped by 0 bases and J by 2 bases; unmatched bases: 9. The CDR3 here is CASSQDRFTSGGPTDTQYF. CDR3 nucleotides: TGCGCCAGCAGCCAAGATCGTTTTACTAGCGGGGGGCCCACAGATACGCAGTATTTT.

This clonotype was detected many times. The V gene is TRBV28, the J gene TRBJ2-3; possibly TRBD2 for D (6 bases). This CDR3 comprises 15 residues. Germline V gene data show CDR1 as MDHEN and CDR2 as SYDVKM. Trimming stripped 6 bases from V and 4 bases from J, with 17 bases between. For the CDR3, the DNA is TGTGCCAGCAGCCCCGGACTCCGGAGGGCAGATACGCAGTATTTT. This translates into CASSPGLRRADTQYF.

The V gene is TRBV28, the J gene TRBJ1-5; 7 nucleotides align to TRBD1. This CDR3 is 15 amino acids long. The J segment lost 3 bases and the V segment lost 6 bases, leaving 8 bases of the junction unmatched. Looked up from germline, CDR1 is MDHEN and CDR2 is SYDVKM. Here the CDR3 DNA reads TGTGCCAGCAGGCCTACAGGGGTAACCAATCAGCCCCAGCATTTT. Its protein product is CASRPTGVTNQPQHF.